A single sample gave rise to the 17 T cell receptor beta chains below, sequenced in a study of control samples from healthy donors and cancer patients. The table came from immunoSEQ multiplex PCR; TCRdb's copy has only in-frame clones and leaves some out. The sample lists 350,000 to 450,000 clones, 75% to 95% seen once, with around 6.4% in the top ten. Material: PBMCs. These receptors were obtained from a middle-aged man with head and neck cancer.

This chain links TRBV28 with TRBJ1-2, with D maybe TRBD1 (5 bases). Trimming took off 1 base at V and 6 bases at J, with 18 bases between the two ends. The CDR3 has 16 residues. Germline loops: CDR1 MDHEN, CDR2 SYDVKM. In nucleotides, the CDR3 is TGTGCCAGCAGTTTATCGGGGGGGATTGTGAAAAATGGCTACACCTTC. Its protein is CASSLSGGIVKNGYTF.

The chain couples TRBV5-4 to TRBJ2-7; 7 bases fit TRBD1. With 0 bases clipped from V and 2 bases from J, the junction kept 8 bases outside the gene matches. The CDR3 runs to 16 residues. CDR1 is SGHNT, CDR2 YYREEE, per germline (reference sequence). CDR3 sequence: CASSLGPGQLTYEQYF. CDR3 in DNA: TGTGCCAGCAGCTTGGGTCCGGGACAGCTAACCTACGAGCAGTACTTC.

The chain employs TRBV10-2 and TRBJ1-1; D remains unclear. Germline CDR1 WSHSY, CDR2 SAAADI. The CDR3 runs 14 residues. Deletions cut 0 bases from V and 0 bases from J, with 5 bases between. DNA of the CDR3: TGCGCCAGCAGTGAGTCAAGGTTGAACACTGAAGCTTTCTTT. Its protein is CASSESRLNTEAFF.

CDR3 residues: CASGQGGSGSGNTIYF. The CDR3 DNA sequence: TGTGCCAGCGGCCAGGGGGGCTCGGGCTCGGGAAACACCATATATTTT. The chain carries TRBV7-3 and TRBJ1-3; 7 bases map to TRBD1. Germline trimming cut 8 bases from V and 4 bases from J; bases unmatched to any gene: 14. The CDR3 has 16 residues. Germline CDR1 and CDR2: SGHTA and FQGTGA.

The chain combines TRBV5-8 with TRBJ1-6; D uncertain. This CDR3 is built from 13 residues. Germline CDR1 and CDR2: SGHTS and YDEGEE. V was pared by 4 bases and J by 6 bases, with 8 bases between. The CDR3 DNA is TGTGCCAGCAGCCAGCGCGCTAATTCACCCCTCCACTTT. Translating it yields CASSQRANSPLHF.

This clone has a single count. The chain has TRBV12-3 or TRBV12-4 and TRBJ1-1, with a tentative D call TRBD1 (5 bases). CDR3 length: 10 residues. The V end lost 4 bases, the J end lost 11 bases, and 8 bases lay between the germline ends. CDR3 in DNA: TGTGCCAGCAGTTCCGGGACTGCTTTCTTT. This sequence encodes CASSSGTAFF.

A remark on this clone: Other nucleotide sequences from this sample produce the same CDR3. This chain connects TRBV24-1 to TRBJ1-2; D unclear. Germline V gene lookup returns CDR1 KGHDR and CDR2 SFDVKD. The CDR3 has 13 residues. V shed 4 bases and J shed 1 base, with 6 bases lying between them. Here the CDR3 reads CATSEGINYGYTF. Written as DNA, the CDR3 is TGTGCCACCAGTGAAGGAATTAACTATGGCTACACCTTC.

The chain is built from TRBV20-1 and TRBJ1-6; TRBD1 might be the D (6 bases). CDR3 length: 14 residues. V shed 3 bases and J shed 5 bases, with 11 bases lying between them. CDR1 and CDR2 from the germline V gene are DFQATT and SNEGSKA (reference sequence). The CDR3 DNA follows: TGCAGTGCTAGTCAGGGGCAGGATAATTCACCCCTCCACTTT. Amino acids: CSASQGQDNSPLHF.

V and J are TRBV27 and TRBJ1-2; the D gene is possibly TRBD1 (6 bases). The germline V gene encodes CDR1 MNHEY and CDR2 SMNVEV (reference sequence). The CDR3 contains 14 residues. The V end was cut by 0 bases, the J end by 7 bases, with 12 bases between. The CDR3 reads CASSLSGGAGGYTF. The DNA of the CDR3 is TGTGCCAGCAGTTTATCGGGGGGGGCTGGTGGCTACACCTTC.

J is TRBJ2-7 and V is TRBV18; 7 bases fit TRBD1. The CDR3 totals 17 residues. Germline assignment: CDR1 KGHSH and CDR2 LQKENI. The V gene end was trimmed by 6 bases and the J gene end by 1 base; junction bases not matched to a gene: 15. DNA for the CDR3: TGTGCCAGCTCCCGAGGCGATCACAGGGGTGGATCCTACGAGCAGTACTTC. As protein: CASSRGDHRGGSYEQYF.

The gene calls are TRBV3-1 (or the pseudogene TRBV3-2) and TRBJ1-1, with unresolved D. CDR1 LGHDT and CDR2 YNNKEL come from the germline V gene (reference sequence). The CDR3 runs 13 residues. Trimming removed 4 bases at V and 3 bases at J, with 9 bases between. Written as DNA, the CDR3 is TGTGCCAGCAGCCTTGGACGGTACACTGAAGCTTTCTTT. Protein sequence: CASSLGRYTEAFF.

This clone showed up just once. V is TRBV19 and J is TRBJ1-6; 7 bases align to TRBD1. Looked up from germline, CDR1 is LNHDA and CDR2 is SQIVND (reference sequence). This CDR3 is built from 16 residues. J was trimmed by 3 bases and V by 4 bases; bases with no gene match: 6. CDR3 nucleotides: TGTGCCAGTAGTACAACCGGACAGGACTATAATTCACCCCTCCACTTT. Amino acids: CASSTTGQDYNSPLHF.

The CDR3 DNA reads TGTGCTAGTGGTCCGCAGGCGAACACCGGGGAGCTGTTTTTT. Translation gives CASGPQANTGELFF. V is TRBV12-5 and J is TRBJ2-2, with D unresolved. The germline gives CDR1 LGHNT, CDR2 FRNRAP. The length of the CDR3 is 14 residues. Trimming removed 5 bases from V and 0 bases from J, with 7 bases in between.

The rearrangement joins TRBV19 to TRBJ1-1; TRBD1 matches 7 bases. CDR1 and CDR2 (germline): LNHDA, SQIVND (reference sequence). V lost 4 bases, J lost 0 bases, and 5 bases stayed unmatched. There are 15 residues in the CDR3. This CDR3 is CASSRGQLMNTEAFF. In DNA, the CDR3 is TGTGCCAGTAGTAGGGGACAGCTAATGAACACTGAAGCTTTCTTT.

The chain couples TRBV28 to TRBJ1-2; 8 positions agree with TRBD1. The CDR3 loop spans 16 amino acids. Germline CDR1 and CDR2: MDHEN and SYDVKM. Germline trimming cut 5 bases from V and 0 bases from J; bases unmatched to any gene: 8. The CDR3 nucleotides read TGTGCCAGCAGTCGGACAGGGACCTTAACTAACTATGGCTACACCTTC. This gives the protein CASSRTGTLTNYGYTF.

V is TRBV4-1 and J is TRBJ1-2, with D maybe TRBD1 (6 bases). This CDR3 region has 15 residues. Germline V gene sequence: CDR1 MGHRA, CDR2 YSYEKL. V lost 2 bases and J lost 6, with 16 bases in between. CDR3 protein: CASSQLFIGGNGYTF. CDR3 nucleotides: TGCGCCAGCAGCCAACTTTTTATAGGGGGTAATGGCTACACCTTC.

The chain carries TRBV28 and TRBJ2-5; TRBD2 aligns across 7 bases. CDR1 and CDR2 from the germline V gene are MDHEN and SYDVKM. The ends lost 2 bases at V and 5 bases at J; junction bases unmatched: 20. The CDR3 loop spans 19 amino acids. CDR3 in amino acids: CASSLPPRLAGALRETQYF. DNA of the CDR3: TGTGCCAGCAGTTTACCCCCCCGTCTGGCGGGAGCCCTCCGGGAGACCCAGTACTTC.